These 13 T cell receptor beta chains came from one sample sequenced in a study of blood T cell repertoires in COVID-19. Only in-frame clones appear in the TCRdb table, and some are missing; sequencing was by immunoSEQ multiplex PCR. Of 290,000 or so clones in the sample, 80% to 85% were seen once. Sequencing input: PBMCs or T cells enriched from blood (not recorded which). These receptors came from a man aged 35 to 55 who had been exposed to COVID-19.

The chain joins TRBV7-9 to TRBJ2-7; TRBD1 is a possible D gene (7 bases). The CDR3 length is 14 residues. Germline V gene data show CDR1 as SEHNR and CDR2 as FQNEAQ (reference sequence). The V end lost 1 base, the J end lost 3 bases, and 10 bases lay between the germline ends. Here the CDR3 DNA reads TGTGCCAGCAGCTTAGGACAGGGAGGCTACGAGCAGTACTTC. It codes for CASSLGQGGYEQYF.

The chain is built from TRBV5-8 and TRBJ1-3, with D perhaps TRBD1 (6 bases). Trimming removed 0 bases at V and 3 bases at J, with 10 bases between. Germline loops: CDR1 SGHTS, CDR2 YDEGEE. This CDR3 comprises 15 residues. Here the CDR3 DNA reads TGTGCCAGCAGCTTGGGCAGGGGACGTGGAAACACCATATATTTT. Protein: CASSLGRGRGNTIYF.

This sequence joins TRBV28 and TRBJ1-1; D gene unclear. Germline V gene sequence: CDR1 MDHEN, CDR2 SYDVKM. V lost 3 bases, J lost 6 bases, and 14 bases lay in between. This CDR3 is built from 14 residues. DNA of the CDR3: TGTGCCAGCAGTTTCTCGGCGAGGAGGTCTGAAGCTTTCTTT. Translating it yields CASSFSARRSEAFF.

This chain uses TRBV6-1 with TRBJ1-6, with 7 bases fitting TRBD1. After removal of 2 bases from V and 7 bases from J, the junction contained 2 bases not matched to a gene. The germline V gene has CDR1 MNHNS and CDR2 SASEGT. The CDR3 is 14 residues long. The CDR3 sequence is CASSELDRNSPLHF. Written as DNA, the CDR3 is TGTGCCAGCAGTGAACTGGACAGGAATTCACCCCTCCACTTT.

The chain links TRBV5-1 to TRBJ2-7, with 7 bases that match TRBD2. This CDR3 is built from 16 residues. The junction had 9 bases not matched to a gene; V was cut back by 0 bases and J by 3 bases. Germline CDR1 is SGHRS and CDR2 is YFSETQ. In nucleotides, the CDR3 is TGCGCCAGCAGCTTGGGGTGGCGGGAGTCTAGCTACGAGCAGTACTTC. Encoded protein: CASSLGWRESSYEQYF. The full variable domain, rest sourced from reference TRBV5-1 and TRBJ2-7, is KAGVTQTPRYLIKTRGQQVTLSCSPISGHRSVSWYQQTPGQGLQFLFEYFSETQRNKGNFPGRFSGRQFSNSRSEMNVSTLELGDSALYLCASSLGWRESSYEQYFGPGTRLTVT.

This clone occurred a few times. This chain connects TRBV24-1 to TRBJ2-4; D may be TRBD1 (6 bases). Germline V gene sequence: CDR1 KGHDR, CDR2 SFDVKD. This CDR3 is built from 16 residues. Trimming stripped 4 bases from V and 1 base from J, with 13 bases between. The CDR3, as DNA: TGTGCCACCAGTGACACGAGGGGGAACGCCAAAAACATTCAGTACTTC. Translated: CATSDTRGNAKNIQYF.

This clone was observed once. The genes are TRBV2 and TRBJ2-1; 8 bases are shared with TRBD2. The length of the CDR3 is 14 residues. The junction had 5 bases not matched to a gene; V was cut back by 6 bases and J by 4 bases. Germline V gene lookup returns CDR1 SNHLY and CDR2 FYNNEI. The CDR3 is CASSVAGFYNEQFF. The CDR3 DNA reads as TGTGCCAGCAGCGTAGCGGGGTTTTACAATGAGCAGTTCTTC.

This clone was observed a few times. CDR3 in amino acids: CAWSPGTGELSGNTIYF. The CDR3 coding sequence is TGTGCCTGGAGTCCCGGGACAGGGGAACTCTCTGGAAACACCATATATTTT. The chain links TRBV30 to TRBJ1-3; 10 positions agree with TRBD1. Germline CDR1 and CDR2: GTSNPN and SVGIG (reference sequence). The trim removed 2 bases at V and 0 bases at J, leaving 7 bases unmatched. This CDR3 comprises 17 residues.

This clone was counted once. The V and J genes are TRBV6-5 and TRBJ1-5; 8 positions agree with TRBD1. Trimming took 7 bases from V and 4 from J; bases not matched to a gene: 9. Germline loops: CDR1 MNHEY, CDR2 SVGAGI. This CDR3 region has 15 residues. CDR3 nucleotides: TGTGCCAGCATTTCTAGGACAGGGAGAAATCAGCCCCAGCATTTT. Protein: CASISRTGRNQPQHF.

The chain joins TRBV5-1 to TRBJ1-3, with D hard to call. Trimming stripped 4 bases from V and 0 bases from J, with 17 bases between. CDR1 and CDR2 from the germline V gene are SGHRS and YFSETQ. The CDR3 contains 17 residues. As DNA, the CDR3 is TGCGCCAGCAGCCAGACGTGGGCCTTCAGCTCTGGAAACACCATATATTTT. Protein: CASSQTWAFSSGNTIYF.

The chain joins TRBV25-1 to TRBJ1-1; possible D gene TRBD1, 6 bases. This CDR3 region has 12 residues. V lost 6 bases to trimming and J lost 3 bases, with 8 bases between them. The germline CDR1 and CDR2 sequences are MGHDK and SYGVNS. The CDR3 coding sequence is TGTGCCAGCAGCTCAGGGGACACTGAAGCTTTCTTT. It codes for CASSSGDTEAFF.

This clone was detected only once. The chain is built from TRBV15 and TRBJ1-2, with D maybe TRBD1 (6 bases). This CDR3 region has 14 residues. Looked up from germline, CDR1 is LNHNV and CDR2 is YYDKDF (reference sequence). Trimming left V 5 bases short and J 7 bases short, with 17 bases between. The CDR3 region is CATSPRGAHSGYTF. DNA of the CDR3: TGTGCCACCAGCCCACGGGGGGCGCACAGTGGCTACACCTTC.

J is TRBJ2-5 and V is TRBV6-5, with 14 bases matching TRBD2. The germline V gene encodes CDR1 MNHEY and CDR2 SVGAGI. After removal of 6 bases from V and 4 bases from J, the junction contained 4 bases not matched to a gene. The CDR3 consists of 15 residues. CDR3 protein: CASRGLAGEGETQYF. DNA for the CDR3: TGTGCCAGCAGGGGACTAGCGGGAGAAGGAGAGACCCAGTACTTC.